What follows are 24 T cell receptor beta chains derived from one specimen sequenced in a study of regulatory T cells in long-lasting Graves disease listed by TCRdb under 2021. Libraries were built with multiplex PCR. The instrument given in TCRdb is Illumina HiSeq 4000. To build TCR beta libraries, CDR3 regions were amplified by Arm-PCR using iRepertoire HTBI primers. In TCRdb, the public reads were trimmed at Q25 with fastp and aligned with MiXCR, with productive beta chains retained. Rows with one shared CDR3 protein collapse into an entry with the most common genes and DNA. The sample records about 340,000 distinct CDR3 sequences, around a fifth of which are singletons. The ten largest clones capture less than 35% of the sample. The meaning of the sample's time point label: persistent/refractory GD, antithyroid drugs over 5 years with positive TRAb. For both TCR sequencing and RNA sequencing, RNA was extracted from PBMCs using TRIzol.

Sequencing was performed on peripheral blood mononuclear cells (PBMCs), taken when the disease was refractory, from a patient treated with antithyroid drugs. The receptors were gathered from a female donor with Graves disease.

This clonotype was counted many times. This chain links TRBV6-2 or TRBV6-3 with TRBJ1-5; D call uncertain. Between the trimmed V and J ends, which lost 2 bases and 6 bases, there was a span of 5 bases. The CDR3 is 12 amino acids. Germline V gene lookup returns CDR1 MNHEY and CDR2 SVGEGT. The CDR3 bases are TGTGCCAGCAGTTACGCGTTTCAGCCCCAGCATTTT. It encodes CASSYAFQPQHF.

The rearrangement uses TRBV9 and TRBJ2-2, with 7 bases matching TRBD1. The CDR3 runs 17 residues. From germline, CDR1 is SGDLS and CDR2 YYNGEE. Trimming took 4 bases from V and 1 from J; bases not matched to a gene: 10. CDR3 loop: CASSIRRTGENTGELFF. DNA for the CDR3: TGTGCCAGCAGCATCCGACGGACAGGCGAGAACACCGGGGAGCTGTTTTTT. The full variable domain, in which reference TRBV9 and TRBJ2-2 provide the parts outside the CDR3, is DSGVTQTPKHLITATGQRVTLRCSPRSGDLSVYWYQQSLDQGLQFLIQYYNGEERAKGNILERFSAQQFPDLHSELNLSSLELGDSALYFCASSIRRTGENTGELFFGEGSRLTVL.

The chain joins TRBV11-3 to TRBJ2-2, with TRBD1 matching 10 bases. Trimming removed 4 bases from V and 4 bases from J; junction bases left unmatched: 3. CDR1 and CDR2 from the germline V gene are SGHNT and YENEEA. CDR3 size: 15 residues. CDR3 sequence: CASSSTGGFTGELFF. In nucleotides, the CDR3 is TGTGCCAGCAGCTCGACAGGGGGCTTCACCGGGGAGCTGTTTTTT.

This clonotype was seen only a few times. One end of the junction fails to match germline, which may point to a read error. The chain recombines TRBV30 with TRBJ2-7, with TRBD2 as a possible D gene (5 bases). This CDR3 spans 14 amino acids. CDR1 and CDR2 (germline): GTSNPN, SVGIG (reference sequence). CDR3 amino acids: CAWSGEGRTYEQYF. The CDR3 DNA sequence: TGTGCTTGGAGTGGTGAGGGCCGGACCTACGAGCAGTACTTC.

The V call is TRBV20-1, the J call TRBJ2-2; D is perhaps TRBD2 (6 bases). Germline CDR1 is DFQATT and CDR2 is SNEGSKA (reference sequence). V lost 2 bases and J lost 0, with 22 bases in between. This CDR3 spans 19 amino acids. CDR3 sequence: CSARPAAGVAVANTGELFF. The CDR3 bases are TGCAGTGCTAGACCAGCGGCCGGGGTAGCGGTCGCGAACACCGGGGAGCTGTTTTTT.

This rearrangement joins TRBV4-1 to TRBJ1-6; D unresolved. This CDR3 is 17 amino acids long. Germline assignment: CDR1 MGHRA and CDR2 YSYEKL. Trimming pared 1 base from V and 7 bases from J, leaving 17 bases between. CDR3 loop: CASSQGLQRGMNSPLHF. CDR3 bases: TGCGCCAGCAGCCAAGGGTTACAGCGGGGAATGAATTCACCCCTCCACTTT.

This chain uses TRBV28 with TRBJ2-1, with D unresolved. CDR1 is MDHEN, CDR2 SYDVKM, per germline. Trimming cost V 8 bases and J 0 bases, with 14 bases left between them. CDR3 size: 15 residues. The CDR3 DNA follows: TGTGCCAGCTTGACCCGCTTACTCTCCTACAATGAGCAGTTCTTC. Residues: CASLTRLLSYNEQFF. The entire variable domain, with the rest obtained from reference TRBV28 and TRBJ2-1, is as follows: DVKVTQSSRYLVKRTGEKVFLECVQDMDHENMFWYRQDPGLGLRLIYFSYDVKMKEKGDIPEGYSVSREKKERFSLILESASTNQTSMYLCASLTRLLSYNEQFFGPGTRLTVL.

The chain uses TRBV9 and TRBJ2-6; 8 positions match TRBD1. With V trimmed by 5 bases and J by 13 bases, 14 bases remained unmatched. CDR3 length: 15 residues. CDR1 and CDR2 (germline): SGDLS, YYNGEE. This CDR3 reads CASSPRQTGVEVLTF. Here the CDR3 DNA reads TGTGCCAGCAGTCCTCGACAGACAGGGGTCGAAGTCCTGACTTTC. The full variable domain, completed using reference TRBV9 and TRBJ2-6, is DSGVTQTPKHLITATGQRVTLRCSPRSGDLSVYWYQQSLDQGLQFLIQYYNGEERAKGNILERFSAQQFPDLHSELNLSSLELGDSALYFCASSPRQTGVEVLTFGAGSRLTVL.

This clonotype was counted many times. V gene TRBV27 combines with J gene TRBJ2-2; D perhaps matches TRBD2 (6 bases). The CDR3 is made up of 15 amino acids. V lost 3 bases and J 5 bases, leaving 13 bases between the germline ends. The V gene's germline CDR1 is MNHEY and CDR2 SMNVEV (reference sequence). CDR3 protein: CASSFAAGWTGELFF. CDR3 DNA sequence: TGTGCCAGCAGTTTTGCTGCGGGGTGGACCGGGGAGCTGTTTTTT.

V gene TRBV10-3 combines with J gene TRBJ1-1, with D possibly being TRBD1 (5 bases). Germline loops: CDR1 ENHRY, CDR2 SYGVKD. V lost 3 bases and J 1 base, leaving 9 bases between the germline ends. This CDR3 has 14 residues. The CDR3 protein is CAISDGARNTEAFF. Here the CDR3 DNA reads TGTGCCATCAGTGATGGGGCGCGGAACACTGAAGCTTTCTTT.

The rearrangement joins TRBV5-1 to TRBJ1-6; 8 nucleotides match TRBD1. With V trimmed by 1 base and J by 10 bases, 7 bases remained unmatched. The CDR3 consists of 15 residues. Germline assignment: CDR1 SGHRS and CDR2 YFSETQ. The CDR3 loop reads CASSLTGQGRSPLHF. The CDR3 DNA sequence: TGCGCCAGCAGCTTGACCGGACAGGGAAGGTCACCCCTCCACTTT.

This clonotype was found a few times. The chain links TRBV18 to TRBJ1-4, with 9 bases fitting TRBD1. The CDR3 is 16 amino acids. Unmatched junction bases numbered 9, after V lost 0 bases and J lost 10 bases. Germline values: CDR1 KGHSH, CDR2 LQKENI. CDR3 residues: CASSPPGQGETRKLFF. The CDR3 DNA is TGTGCCAGCTCACCACCGGGACAGGGTGAGACGCGAAAACTGTTTTTT. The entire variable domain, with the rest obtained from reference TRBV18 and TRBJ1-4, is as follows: NAGVMQNPRHLVRRRGQEARLRCSPMKGHSHVYWYRQLPEEGLKFMVYLQKENIIDESGMPKERFSAEFPKEGPSILRIQQVVRGDSAAYFCASSPPGQGETRKLFFGSGTQLSVL.

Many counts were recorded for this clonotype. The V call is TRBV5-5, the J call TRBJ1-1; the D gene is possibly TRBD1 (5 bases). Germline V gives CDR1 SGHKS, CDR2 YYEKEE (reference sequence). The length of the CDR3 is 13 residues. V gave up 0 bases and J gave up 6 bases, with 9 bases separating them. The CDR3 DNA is TGTGCCAGCAGCTTGGGGGGGTATCCTGAAGCTTTCTTT. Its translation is CASSLGGYPEAFF.

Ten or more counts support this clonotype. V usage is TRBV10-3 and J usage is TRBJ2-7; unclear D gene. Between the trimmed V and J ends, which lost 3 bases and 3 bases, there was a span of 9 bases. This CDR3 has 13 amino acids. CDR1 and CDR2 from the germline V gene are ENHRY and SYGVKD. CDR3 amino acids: CAISDTEHYEQYF. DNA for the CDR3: TGTGCCATCAGTGACACAGAACACTACGAGCAGTACTTC.

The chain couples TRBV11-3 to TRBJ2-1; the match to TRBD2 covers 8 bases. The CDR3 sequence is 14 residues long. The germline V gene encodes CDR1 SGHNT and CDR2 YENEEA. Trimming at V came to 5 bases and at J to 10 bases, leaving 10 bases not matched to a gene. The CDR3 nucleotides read TGTGCCAGCAGCACCCGGACTAGCCCCCGGGAGCAGTTCTTC. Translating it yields CASSTRTSPREQFF.

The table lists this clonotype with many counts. CDR3 protein: CASSLGTSGGTLETQYF. The CDR3 bases are TGTGCCAGCAGCCTCGGGACTAGCGGGGGAACGCTAGAGACCCAGTACTTC. V is TRBV11-1 and J is TRBJ2-5; the match to TRBD2 covers 14 bases. CDR1 and CDR2 from the germline V gene are SGHAT and FQDESV (reference sequence). J gave up 4 bases and V 5 bases, and 9 bases lay outside the gene matches. This CDR3 spans 17 amino acids.

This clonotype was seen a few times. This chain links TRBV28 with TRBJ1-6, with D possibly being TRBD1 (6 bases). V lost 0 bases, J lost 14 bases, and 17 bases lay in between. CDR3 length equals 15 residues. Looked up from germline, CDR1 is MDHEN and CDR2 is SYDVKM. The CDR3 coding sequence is TGTGCCAGCAGTTTATGGCGACAGGTCCCGGGAGCCCTCCACTTT. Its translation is CASSLWRQVPGALHF.

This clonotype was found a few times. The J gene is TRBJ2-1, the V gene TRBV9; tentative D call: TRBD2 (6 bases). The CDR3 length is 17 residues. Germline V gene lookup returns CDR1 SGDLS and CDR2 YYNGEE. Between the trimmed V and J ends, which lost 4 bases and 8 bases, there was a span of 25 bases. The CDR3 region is CASSTRTTPTDQDEQFF. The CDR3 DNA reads TGTGCCAGCAGCACGAGGACTACCCCGACGGACCAAGATGAGCAGTTCTTC.

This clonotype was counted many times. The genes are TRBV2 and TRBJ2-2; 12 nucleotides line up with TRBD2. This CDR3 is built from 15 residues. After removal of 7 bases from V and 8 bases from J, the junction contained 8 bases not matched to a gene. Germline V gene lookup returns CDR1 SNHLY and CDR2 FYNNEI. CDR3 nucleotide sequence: TGTGCCAGCACCTTAGCGACTAGCGGGGGTGGGGAGCTGTTTTTT. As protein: CASTLATSGGGELFF.

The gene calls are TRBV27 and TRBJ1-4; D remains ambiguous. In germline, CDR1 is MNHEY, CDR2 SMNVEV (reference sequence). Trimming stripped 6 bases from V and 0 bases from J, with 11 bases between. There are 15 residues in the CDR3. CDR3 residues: CASSSLLATNEKLFF. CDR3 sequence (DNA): TGTGCCAGCAGCTCCTTACTCGCAACTAATGAAAAACTGTTTTTT.

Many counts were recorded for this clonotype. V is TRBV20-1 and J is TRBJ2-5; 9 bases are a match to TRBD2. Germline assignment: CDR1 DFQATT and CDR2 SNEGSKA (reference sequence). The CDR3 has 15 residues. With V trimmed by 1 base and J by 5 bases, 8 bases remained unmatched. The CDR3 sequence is CSARAARGGSETQYF. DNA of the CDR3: TGCAGTGCTAGAGCTGCGCGGGGGGGCTCGGAGACCCAGTACTTC.

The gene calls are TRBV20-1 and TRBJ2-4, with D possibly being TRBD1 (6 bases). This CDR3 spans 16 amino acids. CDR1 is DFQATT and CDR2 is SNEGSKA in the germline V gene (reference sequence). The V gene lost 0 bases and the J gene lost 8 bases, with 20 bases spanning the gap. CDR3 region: CSARDLRATGWDIQYF. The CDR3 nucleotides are TGCAGTGCTAGAGATCTTAGGGCCACAGGGTGGGACATTCAGTACTTC.

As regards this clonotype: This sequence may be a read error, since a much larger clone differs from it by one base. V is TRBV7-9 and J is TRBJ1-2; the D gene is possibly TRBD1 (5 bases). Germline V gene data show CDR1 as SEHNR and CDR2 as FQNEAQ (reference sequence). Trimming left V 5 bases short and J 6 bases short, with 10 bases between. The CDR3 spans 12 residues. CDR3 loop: CASSNSGHGYTF. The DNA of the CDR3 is TGTGCCAGCAGCAACTCAGGGCATGGCTACACCTTC.

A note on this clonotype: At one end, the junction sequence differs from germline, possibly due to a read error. CDR3 protein: CTSSYGQSTMNTEAFF. The CDR3 nucleotides are TGCACCAGCAGCTACGGACAGTCCACTATGAACACTGAAGCTTTCTTT. This chain uses TRBV5-1 with TRBJ1-1, with TRBD1 as a possible D gene (6 bases). CDR3 length equals 16 residues. Per germline, CDR1 SGHRS and CDR2 YFSETQ.